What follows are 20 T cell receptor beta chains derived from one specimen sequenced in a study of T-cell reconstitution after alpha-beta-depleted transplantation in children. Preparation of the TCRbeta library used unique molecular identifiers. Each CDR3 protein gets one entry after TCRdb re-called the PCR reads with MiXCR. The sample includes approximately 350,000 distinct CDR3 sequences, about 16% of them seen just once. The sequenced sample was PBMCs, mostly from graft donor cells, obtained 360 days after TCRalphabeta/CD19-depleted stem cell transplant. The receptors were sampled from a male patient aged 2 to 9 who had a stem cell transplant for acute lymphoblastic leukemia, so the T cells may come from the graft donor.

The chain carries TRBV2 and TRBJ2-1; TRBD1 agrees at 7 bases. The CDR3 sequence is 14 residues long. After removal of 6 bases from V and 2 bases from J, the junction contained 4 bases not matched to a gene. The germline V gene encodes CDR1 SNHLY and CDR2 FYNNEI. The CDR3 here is CASSADRAYNEQFF. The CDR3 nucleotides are TGTGCCAGCAGCGCCGACAGGGCCTACAATGAGCAGTTCTTC.

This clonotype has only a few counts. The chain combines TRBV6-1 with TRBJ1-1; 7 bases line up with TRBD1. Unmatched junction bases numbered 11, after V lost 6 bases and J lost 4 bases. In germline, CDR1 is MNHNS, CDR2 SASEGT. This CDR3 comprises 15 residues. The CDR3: CASSPQRGRITEAFF. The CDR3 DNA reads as TGTGCCAGCAGCCCGCAGAGGGGGCGGATCACTGAAGCTTTCTTT.

The CDR3 protein is CASSLSRGYGTIQYF. CDR3 DNA sequence: TGCGCCAGCAGCTTGTCCAGGGGATACGGAACCATTCAGTACTTC. This chain links TRBV5-1 with TRBJ2-4; a possible D gene is TRBD1 (6 bases). The length of the CDR3 is 15 residues. The V and J ends lost 1 base and 9 bases respectively, with 17 bases between them. Germline CDR1 reads SGHRS; CDR2 reads YFSETQ.

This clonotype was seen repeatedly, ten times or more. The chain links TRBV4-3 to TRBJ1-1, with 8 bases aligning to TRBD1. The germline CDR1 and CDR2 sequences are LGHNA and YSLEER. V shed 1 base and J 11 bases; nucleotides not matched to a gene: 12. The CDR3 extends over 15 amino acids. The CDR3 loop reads CASSQVLPLRQGAFF. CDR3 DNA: TGCGCCAGCAGCCAAGTCCTGCCCCTGAGACAGGGGGCTTTCTTT.

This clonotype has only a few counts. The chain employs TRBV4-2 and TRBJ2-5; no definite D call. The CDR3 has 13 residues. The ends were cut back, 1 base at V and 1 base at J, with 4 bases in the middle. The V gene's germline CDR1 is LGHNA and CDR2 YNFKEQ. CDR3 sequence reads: CASSQVTQETQYF. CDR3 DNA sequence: TGTGCCAGCAGCCAAGTAACCCAAGAGACCCAGTACTTC.

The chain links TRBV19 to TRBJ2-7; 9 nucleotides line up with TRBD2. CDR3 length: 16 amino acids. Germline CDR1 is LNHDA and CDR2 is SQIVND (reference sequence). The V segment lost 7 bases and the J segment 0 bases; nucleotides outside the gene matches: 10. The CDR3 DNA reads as TGTGCCAGTATTTCTGGACTAGCGAAAAACTCCTACGAGCAGTACTTC. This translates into CASISGLAKNSYEQYF.

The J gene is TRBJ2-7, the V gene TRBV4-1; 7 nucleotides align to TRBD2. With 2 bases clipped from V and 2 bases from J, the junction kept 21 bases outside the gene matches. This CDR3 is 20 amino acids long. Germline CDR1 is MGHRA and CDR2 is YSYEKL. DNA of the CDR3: TGCGCCAGCAGCCAACAGTTTCTCGCACGGGGGGTGATACTTCCCTACGAGCAGTACTTC. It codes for CASSQQFLARGVILPYEQYF.

CDR3 loop: CASSHLGRGGTNYEQYF. CDR3 nucleotide sequence: TGTGCCAGCAGTCATCTCGGTAGGGGGGGAACAAACTACGAGCAGTACTTC. This chain uses TRBV12-3 or TRBV12-4 with TRBJ2-7, with D maybe TRBD2 (7 bases). Trimming cost V 5 bases and J 3 bases, with 23 bases left between them. The CDR3 is 17 amino acids.

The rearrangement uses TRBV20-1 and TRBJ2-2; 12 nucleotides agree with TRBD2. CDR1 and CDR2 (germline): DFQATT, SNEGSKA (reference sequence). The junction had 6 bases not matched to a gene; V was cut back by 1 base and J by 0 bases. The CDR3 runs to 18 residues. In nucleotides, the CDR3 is TGCAGTGCTAGAGTTCCTAGCGGGAGGGAAACGAACACCGGGGAGCTGTTTTTT. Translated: CSARVPSGRETNTGELFF.

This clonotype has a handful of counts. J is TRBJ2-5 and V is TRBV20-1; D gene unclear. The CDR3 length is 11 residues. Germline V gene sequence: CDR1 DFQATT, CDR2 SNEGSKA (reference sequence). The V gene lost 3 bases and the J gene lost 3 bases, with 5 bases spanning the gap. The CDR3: CSASQEETQYF. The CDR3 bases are TGCAGTGCTAGTCAGGAAGAGACCCAGTACTTC.

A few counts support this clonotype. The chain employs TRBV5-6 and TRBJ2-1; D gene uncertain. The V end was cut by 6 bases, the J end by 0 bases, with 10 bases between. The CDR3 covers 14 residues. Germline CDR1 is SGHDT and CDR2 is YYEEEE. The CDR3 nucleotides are TGTGCCAGCACCCCTCTGTTCTCCTACAATGAGCAGTTCTTC. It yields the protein CASTPLFSYNEQFF.

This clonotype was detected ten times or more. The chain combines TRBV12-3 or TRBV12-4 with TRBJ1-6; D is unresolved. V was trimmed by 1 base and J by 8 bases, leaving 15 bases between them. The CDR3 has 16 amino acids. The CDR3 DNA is TGTGCCAGCAGTTTAGGCTCCGAAGGAAGGTATTCACCCCTCCACTTT. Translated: CASSLGSEGRYSPLHF.

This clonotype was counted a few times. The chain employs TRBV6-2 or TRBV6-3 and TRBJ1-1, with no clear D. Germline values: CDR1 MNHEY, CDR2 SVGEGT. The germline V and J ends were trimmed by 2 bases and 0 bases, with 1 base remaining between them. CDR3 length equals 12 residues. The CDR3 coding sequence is TGTGCCAGCAGTTACGTGAACACTGAAGCTTTCTTT. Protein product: CASSYVNTEAFF.

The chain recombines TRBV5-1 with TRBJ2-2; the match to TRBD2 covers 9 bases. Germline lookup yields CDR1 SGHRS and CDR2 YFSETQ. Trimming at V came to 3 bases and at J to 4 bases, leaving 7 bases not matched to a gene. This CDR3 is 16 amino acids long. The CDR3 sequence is CASSWRRTSATGELFF. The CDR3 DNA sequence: TGCGCCAGCAGCTGGAGACGGACTAGCGCCACCGGGGAGCTGTTTTTT.

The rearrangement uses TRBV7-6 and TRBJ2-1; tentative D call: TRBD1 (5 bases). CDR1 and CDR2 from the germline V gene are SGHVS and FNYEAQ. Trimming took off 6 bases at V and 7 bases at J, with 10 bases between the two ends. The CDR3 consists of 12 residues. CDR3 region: CASRHSGNEQFF. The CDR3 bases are TGTGCCAGCAGACACTCAGGGAATGAGCAGTTCTTC.

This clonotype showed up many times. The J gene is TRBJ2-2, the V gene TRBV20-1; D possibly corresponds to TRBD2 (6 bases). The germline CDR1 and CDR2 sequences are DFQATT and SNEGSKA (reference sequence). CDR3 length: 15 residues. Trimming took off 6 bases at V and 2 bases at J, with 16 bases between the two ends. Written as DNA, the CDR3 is TGCAGTGCCCAGAAGGGGACTGCAAACACCGGGGAGCTGTTTTTT. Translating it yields CSAQKGTANTGELFF.

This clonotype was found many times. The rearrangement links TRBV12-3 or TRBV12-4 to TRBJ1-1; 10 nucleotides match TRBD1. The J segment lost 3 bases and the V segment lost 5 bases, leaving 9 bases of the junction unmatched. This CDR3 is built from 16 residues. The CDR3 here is CASSPQGQGSDTEAFF. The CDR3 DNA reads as TGTGCCAGCAGTCCCCAGGGACAGGGGTCGGACACTGAAGCTTTCTTT.

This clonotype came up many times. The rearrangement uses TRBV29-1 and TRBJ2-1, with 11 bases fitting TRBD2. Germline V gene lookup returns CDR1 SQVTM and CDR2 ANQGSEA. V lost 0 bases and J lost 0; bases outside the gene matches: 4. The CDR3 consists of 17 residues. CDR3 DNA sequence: TGCAGCGTTGAAGATCCTAGCGGGGGGAGCTCCTACAATGAGCAGTTCTTC. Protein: CSVEDPSGGSSYNEQFF.

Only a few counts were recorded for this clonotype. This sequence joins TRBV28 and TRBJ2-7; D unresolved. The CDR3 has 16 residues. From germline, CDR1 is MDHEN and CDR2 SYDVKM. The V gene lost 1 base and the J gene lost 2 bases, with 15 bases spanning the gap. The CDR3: CASSLFTLPSTYEQYF. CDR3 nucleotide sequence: TGTGCCAGCAGTTTATTTACTCTACCGAGTACCTACGAGCAGTACTTC.

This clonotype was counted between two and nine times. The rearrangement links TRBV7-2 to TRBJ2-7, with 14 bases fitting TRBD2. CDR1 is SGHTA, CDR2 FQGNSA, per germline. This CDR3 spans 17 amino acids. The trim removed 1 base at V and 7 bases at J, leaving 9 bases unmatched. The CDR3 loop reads CASSLVEGTSGSDEQYF. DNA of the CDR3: TGTGCCAGCAGCTTAGTCGAGGGGACTAGCGGGAGTGATGAGCAGTACTTC.